This TCR beta chain was identified during a study of CD8 T cells in Susac syndrome. Sequencing of TCR beta drew on CD8+ and CD4+ T cells from blood. The authors reverse transcribed roughly 0.5 to 1 ug RNA with random hexamers. In TCRdb, the immunoSEQ multiplex PCR reads were re-called with MiXCR into one record per CDR3 protein. Of 150,000 to 200,000 distinct CDR3 sequences in the sample, over 75% were seen once. This TCR was recovered from a human donor with Susac syndrome. Material for sequencing was CD4+ T cells from PBMCs.

The CDR3 DNA follows: TGCGCCAGCAGCCAAGATGGGCAGATCAATCAGCCCCAGCATTTT. It translates to CASSQDGQINQPQHF. The chain recombines TRBV4-1 with TRBJ1-5; no reliable D call. CDR1 and CDR2 (germline): MGHRA, YSYEKL. V lost 0 bases and J lost 3, with 9 bases in between. CDR3 length equals 15 residues.